Listed below are T cell receptor beta chains from one sample, sequenced in a study of graft-versus-host responses after intestinal transplantation. The method was immunoSEQ multiplex PCR; TCRdb's version includes in-frame clones alone and lacks a portion of them. The sample records approximately 99,000 clones, roughly 92% being singletons. For these TCRs, the target antigens are not known. Material: unstimulated CD8+ T cells sorted from spleen or lymph node cells, obtained before transplant. All receptors come from a human donor who was the organ donor for an intestinal transplant. The CDR3 runs from the conserved cysteine through the conserved F or W. The D gene is left open where the match is weak. Where a row states a size, it is once, few, many or the class of an expanded clone; other rows omit it.

size: -
V: TRBV7-9
J: TRBJ1-1
D: -
CDR3: CASSFDGEAFF
DNA: TGTGCCAGCAGCTTCGACGGGGAAGCTTTCTTT

size: -
V: TRBV27
J: TRBJ2-1
D: TRBD2
CDR3: CASSLSGGRLFEQFF
DNA: TGTGCCAGCAGTTTATCCGGCGGGAGGCTGTTTGAGCAGTTCTTC

size: -
V: TRBV5-6
J: TRBJ2-5
D: TRBD2
CDR3: CASSFSGGGVETQYF
DNA: TGTGCCAGCAGCTTTTCTGGCGGGGGGGTAGAGACCCAGTACTTC

size: once
V: TRBV11-2
J: TRBJ2-1
D: -
CDR3: CASSYLAFTFNEQFF
DNA: TGTGCCAGCAGTTACCTAGCGTTTACGTTTAATGAGCAGTTCTTC

size: -
V: TRBV13
J: TRBJ2-1
D: TRBD2
CDR3: CASSLSELAGLSPYNEQFF
DNA: TGTGCCAGCAGCTTATCGGAACTAGCGGGATTGAGCCCTTACAATGAGCAGTTCTTC

size: -
V: TRBV6-6
J: TRBJ1-1
D: -
CDR3: CASSYVSMNTEAFF
DNA: TGTGCCAGCAGTTACGTTTCAATGAACACTGAAGCTTTCTTT

size: -
V: TRBV28
J: TRBJ2-3
D: -
CDR3: CASSSQGTDTQYF
DNA: TGTGCCAGCAGTTCGCAGGGCACAGATACGCAGTATTTT

size: few
V: TRBV5-6
J: TRBJ2-7
D: -
CDR3: CASSYGRGSYEQYF
DNA: TGTGCCAGCAGTTACGGACGGGGAAGCTACGAGCAGTACTTC

size: -
V: TRBV13
J: TRBJ2-1
D: TRBD2
CDR3: CASSPLAESLPTNNEQFF
DNA: TGTGCCAGCAGCCCGCTAGCGGAAAGCTTACCAACGAACAATGAGCAGTTCTTC

size: -
V: TRBV5-1
J: TRBJ1-5
D: -
CDR3: CASSISGVEPQHF
DNA: TGCGCCAGCAGTATTTCGGGGGTAGAGCCCCAGCATTTT

size: -
V: TRBV6-1
J: TRBJ2-1
D: -
CDR3: CASSGMGRAIDNEQFF
DNA: TGTGCCAGCAGTGGGATGGGCAGGGCGATTGACAATGAGCAGTTCTTC

size: -
V: TRBV11-1
J: TRBJ2-7
D: -
CDR3: CASSLGPTYEQYF
DNA: TGTGCCAGCAGCTTAGGTCCAACCTACGAGCAGTACTTC

size: -
V: TRBV28
J: TRBJ2-7
D: TRBD2
CDR3: CASSWEGGYEQYF
DNA: TGTGCCAGCTCATGGGAGGGAGGATACGAGCAGTACTTC

size: -
V: TRBV7-3
J: TRBJ2-3
D: TRBD2
CDR3: CASSRTSGGSDTQYF
DNA: TGTGCCAGCAGCAGGACTAGCGGGGGGTCGGATACGCAGTATTTT

size: -
V: TRBV10-3
J: TRBJ1-1
D: -
CDR3: CAISESRTEAFF
DNA: TGTGCCATCAGTGAGTCTCGCACTGAAGCTTTCTTT

size: -
V: TRBV11-2
J: TRBJ1-2
D: -
CDR3: CASSLVNLVWAGYGYTF
DNA: TGTGCCAGCAGCTTAGTCAACCTGGTATGGGCTGGCTATGGCTACACCTTC

size: -
V: TRBV5-5
J: TRBJ1-6
D: -
CDR3: CASSSRGSSASPLHF
DNA: TGTGCCAGCAGCTCAAGGGGTTCATCCGCTTCACCCCTCCACTTT

size: -
V: TRBV1
J: TRBJ2-7
D: -
CDR3: CTSSQHKSAYRDRGLEQYF
DNA: TGCACCAGCAGCCAGCATAAGTCCGCATACCGGGACAGGGGGCTTGAGCAGTACTTC

size: -
V: TRBV16
J: TRBJ1-1
D: TRBD1
CDR3: CASSQTGAMNTEAFF
DNA: TGTGCCAGCAGCCAAACAGGGGCGATGAACACTGAAGCTTTCTTT

size: -
V: TRBV7-2
J: TRBJ1-2
D: -
CDR3: CASSLVGTSGGYTF
DNA: TGTGCCAGCAGCTTAGTCGGGACAAGTGGTGGCTACACCTTC

size: -
V: TRBV2
J: TRBJ2-7
D: TRBD2
CDR3: CASSGGHNEQYF
DNA: TGTGCCAGCTCGGGGGGGCACAACGAGCAGTACTTC

size: -
V: TRBV25-1
J: TRBJ2-2
D: -
CDR3: CASQANTRNTGELLF
DNA: TGTGCCAGCCAAGCCAATACACGGAACACCGGGGAGCTGCTTTTT

size: -
V: TRBV7-9
J: TRBJ1-5
D: TRBD1
CDR3: CASSPPGQGIYQPQHF
DNA: TGTGCCAGCAGCCCTCCGGGACAGGGGATTTATCAGCCCCAGCATTTT

size: -
V: TRBV18
J: TRBJ1-2
D: -
CDR3: CASSPSRGSNYGYTF
DNA: TGTGCCAGCTCACCCAGCAGGGGCTCTAACTATGGCTACACCTTC

size: -
V: TRBV18
J: TRBJ1-2
D: -
CDR3: CASSPELTGINYGYTF
DNA: TGTGCCAGCTCACCAGAATTGACAGGAATTAACTATGGCTACACCTTC

size: -
V: TRBV28
J: TRBJ1-1
D: -
CDR3: CASSRARGNTEAFF
DNA: TGTGCCAGCAGTCGCGCCCGGGGAAACACTGAAGCTTTCTTT

size: -
V: TRBV6-5
J: TRBJ1-2
D: TRBD1
CDR3: CASSYFTGAGYTF
DNA: TGTGCCAGCAGTTACTTTACAGGGGCAGGCTACACCTTC

size: once
V: TRBV9
J: TRBJ2-6
D: -
CDR3: CASSARGSGANVLTF
DNA: TGTGCCAGCAGCGCCCGCGGCTCTGGGGCCAACGTCCTGACTTTC

size: -
V: TRBV10-3
J: TRBJ2-7
D: TRBD1
CDR3: CAISGRDRSSYEQYF
DNA: TGTGCCATCAGCGGCCGGGACAGAAGCTCCTACGAGCAGTACTTC

size: -
V: TRBV4-1
J: TRBJ2-2
D: TRBD1
CDR3: CASSQDDHRGSTGELFF
DNA: TGCGCCAGCAGCCAAGATGACCACAGGGGTTCCACCGGGGAGCTGTTTTTT

size: -
V: TRBV5-8
J: TRBJ1-5
D: -
CDR3: CASSFWQGSQPQHF
DNA: TGTGCCAGCAGCTTTTGGCAGGGAAGTCAGCCCCAGCATTTT

size: -
V: TRBV6-5
J: TRBJ2-2
D: TRBD1
CDR3: CASSYTDRVITGELFF
DNA: TGTGCCAGCAGTTACACGGACAGGGTGATCACCGGGGAGCTGTTTTTT

size: -
V: TRBV21-1
J: TRBJ1-5
D: -
CDR3: CASSKGLVLGGASNQPQHF
DNA: TGTGCCAGCAGCAAAGGTCTGGTCCTGGGGGGGGCCAGCAATCAGCCCCAGCATTTT

size: -
V: TRBV13
J: TRBJ2-5
D: -
CDR3: CASSFGNQETQYF
DNA: TGTGCCAGCAGCTTTGGCAATCAAGAGACCCAGTACTTC